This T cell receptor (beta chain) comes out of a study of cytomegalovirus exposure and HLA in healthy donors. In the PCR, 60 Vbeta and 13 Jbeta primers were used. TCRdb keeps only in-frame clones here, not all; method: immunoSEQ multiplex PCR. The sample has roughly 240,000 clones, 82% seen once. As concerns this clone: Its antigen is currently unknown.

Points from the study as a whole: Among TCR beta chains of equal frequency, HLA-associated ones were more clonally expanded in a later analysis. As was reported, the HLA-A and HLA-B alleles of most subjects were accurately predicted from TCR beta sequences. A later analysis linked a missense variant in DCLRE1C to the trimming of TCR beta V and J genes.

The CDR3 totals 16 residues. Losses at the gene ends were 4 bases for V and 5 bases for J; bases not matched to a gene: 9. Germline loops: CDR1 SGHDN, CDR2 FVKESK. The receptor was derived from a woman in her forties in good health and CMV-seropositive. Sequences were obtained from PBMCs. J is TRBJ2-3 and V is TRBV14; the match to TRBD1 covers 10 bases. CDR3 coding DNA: TGTGCCAGCAGCCCACTTGACAGGGGGCATCAAGATACGCAGTATTTT. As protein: CASSPLDRGHQDTQYF. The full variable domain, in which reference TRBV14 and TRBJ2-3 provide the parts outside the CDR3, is EAGVTQFPSHSVIEKGQTVTLRCDPISGHDNLYWYRRVMGKEIKFLLHFVKESKQDESGMPNNRFLAERTGGTYSTLKVQPAELEDSGVYFCASSPLDRGHQDTQYFGPGTRLTVL.